These 4 T cell receptor beta chains were sequenced from one sample in a study of kidney transplant recipient with SARS-CoV-2 infection. TCRdb re-called the reads with MiXCR, one entry per CDR3 protein. Here the sample spans fewer than 250,000 distinct CDR3 sequences, around 28% being singletons. Material: a blood sample, obtained at baseline and around day 110 from a kidney transplant recipient. These receptors all come from a male patient aged 25-45 years who had COVID-19 and was a kidney transplant recipient. Some T cells may be provided by the graft donor.

Comment on this clonotype: An end of the junction differs from the germline gene, which may be a read error. The CDR3 protein is CASSKAGTKNEQLF. The CDR3 nucleotides are TGTGCCAGCAGCAAGGCCGGGACTAAAAATGAGCAGCTCTTC. The chain couples TRBV7-9 to TRBJ2-1; 7 bases line up with TRBD2. The CDR3 contains 14 residues. The V gene's germline CDR1 is SEHNR and CDR2 FQNEAQ (reference sequence).

Many counts were recorded for this clonotype. This chain links TRBV19 with TRBJ1-2, with 8 bases lining up with TRBD1. The CDR3 runs 17 residues. The trim removed 5 bases at V and 1 base at J, leaving 12 bases unmatched. The V gene's germline CDR1 is LNHDA and CDR2 SQIVND (reference sequence). The CDR3 here is CASSPSTGEEGNYGYTF. The DNA of the CDR3 is TGTGCCAGTAGTCCATCGACAGGGGAGGAAGGTAACTATGGCTACACCTTC. The entire variable domain, with the rest obtained from reference TRBV19 and TRBJ1-2, is as follows: DGGITQSPKYLFRKEGQNVTLSCEQNLNHDAMYWYRQDPGQGLRLIYYSQIVNDFQKGDIAEGYSVSREKKESFPLTVTSAQKNPTAFYLCASSPSTGEEGNYGYTFGSGTRLTVV.

As for this clonotype: A much larger clonotype is one base distant, so this may be a read error. The chain joins TRBV10-1 to TRBJ2-2; D may correspond to TRBD1 or TRBD2 (5 bases each). Germline V gene lookup returns CDR1 WNHNN and CDR2 SYGVQD (reference sequence). This CDR3 has 14 residues. The DNA for the CDR3 is TGCACCAGCAGGGAGCGGCCGAACACCGGGGAGCTGTTTTTT. This codes for CTSRERPNTGELFF.

Concerning this clonotype itself: Since a much larger clone is just one base distant, this may be a read error. The chain links TRBV27 to TRBJ1-2; TRBD1 is a possible D gene (6 bases). Germline V gene sequence: CDR1 MNHEY, CDR2 SMNVEV (reference sequence). This CDR3 has 13 residues. The CDR3: CASRGDRIHGYIF. The CDR3 coding sequence is TGTGCCAGCAGAGGAGACAGGATCCATGGCTACATCTTC.